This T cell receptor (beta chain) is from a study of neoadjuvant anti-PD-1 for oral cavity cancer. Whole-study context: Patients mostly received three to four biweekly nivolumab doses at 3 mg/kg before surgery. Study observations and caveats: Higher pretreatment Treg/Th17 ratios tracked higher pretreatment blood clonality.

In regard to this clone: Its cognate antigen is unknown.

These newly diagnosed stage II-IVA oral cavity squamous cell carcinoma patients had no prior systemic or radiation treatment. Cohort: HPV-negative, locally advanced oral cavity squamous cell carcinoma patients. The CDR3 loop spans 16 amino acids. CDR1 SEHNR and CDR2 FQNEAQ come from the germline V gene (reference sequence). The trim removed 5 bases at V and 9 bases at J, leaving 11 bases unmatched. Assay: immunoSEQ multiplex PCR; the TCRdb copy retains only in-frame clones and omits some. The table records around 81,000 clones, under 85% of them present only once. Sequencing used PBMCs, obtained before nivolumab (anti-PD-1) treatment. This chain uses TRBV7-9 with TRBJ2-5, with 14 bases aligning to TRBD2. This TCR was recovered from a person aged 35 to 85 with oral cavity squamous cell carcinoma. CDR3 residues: CASSPHTGLAGAAQYF. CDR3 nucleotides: TGTGCCAGCAGCCCTCACACGGGACTAGCGGGAGCGGCCCAGTACTTC. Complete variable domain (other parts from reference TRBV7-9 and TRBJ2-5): DTGVSQNPRHKITKRGQNVTFRCDPISEHNRLYWYRQTLGQGPEFLTYFQNEAQLEKSRLLSDRFSAERPKGSFSTLEIQRTEQGDSAMYLCASSPHTGLAGAAQYFGPGTRLLVL.